These 5 T cell receptor beta chains were sequenced from one sample in a study of T cell clonotyping in hematopoietic cell transplantation. Time point given: recipient sample about 28 days before transplant, after cytoreduction. Assay used: immunoSEQ multiplex PCR; TCRdb lists only in-frame clones, some missing. The repertoire includes fewer than 8,500 clones, under 98% of them detected once, and roughly a sixth sits in the top ten. The material sequenced was peripheral blood mononuclear cells, taken before stem cell transplant. The receptors come from an older man with acute myeloid leukemia. Some clones in this sample may be carry-over from other donors' samples.

The chain links TRBV5-1 to TRBJ2-2; D tentatively fits TRBD1 or TRBD2 (5 bases each). V shed 3 bases and J shed 2 bases, with 11 bases lying between them. Germline V gives CDR1 SGHRS, CDR2 YFSETQ. This CDR3 region has 15 residues. CDR3 sequence (DNA): TGCGCCAGCAGCTCCGAGGGGCCCAACACCGGGGAGCTGTTTTTT. This gives the protein CASSSEGPNTGELFF.

The chain uses TRBV13 and TRBJ2-7, with 10 bases lining up with TRBD1. Trimming removed 4 bases from V and 3 bases from J; junction bases left unmatched: 9. Germline V gene lookup returns CDR1 PRHDT and CDR2 FYEKMQ (reference sequence). The CDR3 runs 16 residues. CDR3 sequence (DNA): TGTGCCAGCAGCTCCGAATTGGACAGGGGGAGCTACGAGCAGTACTTC. Amino acids: CASSSELDRGSYEQYF.

The rearrangement links TRBV15 to TRBJ1-1; D remains ambiguous. With 3 bases removed from V and 6 bases from J, the gap between germline ends came to 8 bases. The CDR3 consists of 12 residues. Germline V gene data show CDR1 as LNHNV and CDR2 as YYDKDF (reference sequence). The CDR3 here is CATSRGGAEAFF. Written as DNA, the CDR3 is TGTGCCACCAGCAGGGGTGGCGCTGAAGCTTTCTTT.

V gene TRBV30 combines with J gene TRBJ2-7, with D unclear. Trimming stripped 0 bases from V and 0 bases from J, with 3 bases between. CDR1 and CDR2 from the germline V gene are GTSNPN and SVGIG (reference sequence). CDR3 length: 12 residues. CDR3 protein: CAWSVVSYEQYF. The CDR3 region has the DNA TGTGCCTGGAGTGTAGTCTCCTACGAGCAGTACTTC.

J is TRBJ1-2 and V is TRBV6-5; unclear D gene. Trimming cost V 5 bases and J 8 bases, with 18 bases left between them. Germline V gene lookup returns CDR1 MNHEY and CDR2 SVGAGI. The CDR3 is made up of 14 amino acids. CDR3 sequence (DNA): TGTGCCAGCAGTAATCTGCCGGCGGGTGAAGGCTACACCTTC. The encoded protein is CASSNLPAGEGYTF.